These T cell receptor beta chains were read from a single sample in a study of a mutant IDH1 vaccine in newly diagnosed glioma. Produced via immunoSEQ multiplex PCR; TCRdb's table is partial and in-frame only. The table lists tens of thousands of clones, under 80% of them singletons. Sample: PBMCs, taken from a glioma patient treated with radiotherapy, temozolomide or both. These receptors were collected from a man aged 40-49 years with glioma. Some clones in this sample may be carry-over from other donors' samples. CDR3s include the opening cysteine and the closing phenylalanine or tryptophan. Each record gives: V gene, D gene, J gene, clone size, CDR3 DNA, CDR3 protein. A D gene is named only where the DNA matches it firmly. Size values are once, few and many counts, or a class for expanded clones, and some rows have none.

>TRBV12-2|NA|TRBJ2-4|NA
TGTGCAAGTCGCTTTAGGGAAAGGGGGGGAAACATTCAGTACTTC
CASRFRERGGNIQYF
>TRBV5-1|TRBD2|TRBJ2-3|once
TGCGCCAGCAGCGACCTAGCGGGGGGCACAGATACGCAGTATTTT
CASSDLAGGTDTQYF
>TRBV6-1|NA|TRBJ1-1|NA
TGTGCCAGCAGAGATATACATCGTGGGAACACTGAAGCTTTCTTT
CASRDIHRGNTEAFF
>TRBV7-2|NA|TRBJ2-7|NA
TGTGCCAGCAGCTTATCTCGGGGGGCCCGATACGAGCAGTACTTC
CASSLSRGARYEQYF
>TRBV30|NA|TRBJ1-4|NA
TGTGCCTGGAGTGTAGAGTCAGGGCTTAATGAAAAACTGTTTTTT
CAWSVESGLNEKLFF
>TRBV5-1|TRBD2|TRBJ2-5|few
TGCGCCAGCAGCTGGGGGACTAGCAGCGAGACCCAGTACTTC
CASSWGTSSETQYF
>TRBV15|NA|TRBJ2-2|NA
TGTGCGGCCGGGCGACCGAACACCGGGGAGCTGTTTTTT
CAAGRPNTGELFF
>TRBV9|NA|TRBJ2-7|NA
TGTGCCAGCAGCGAAGGGGATGAGCAGTACTTC
CASSEGDEQYF
>TRBV20-1|NA|TRBJ1-1|NA
TGCAGTGCAGAAGGGACACTTGAAGCTTTCTTT
CSAEGTLEAFF
>TRBV5-4|TRBD2|TRBJ2-7|once
TGTGCCAGCAGCCCGGTAACGGCGGGGGGGACCTACGAGCAGTACTTC
CASSPVTAGGTYEQYF
>TRBV2|NA|TRBJ1-1|NA
TGTGCCAGCAGTGAAGGGGAGGGCACTGAAGCTTTCTTT
CASSEGEGTEAFF
>TRBV7-9|NA|TRBJ1-1|NA
TGTGCCAGCAGCTTAAGATACACTGAAGCTTTCTTT
CASSLRYTEAFF
>TRBV30|NA|TRBJ1-3|NA
TGTGCCTGGAGTGTCCCCCCGTACTCGCTCGACAGGCGAAGCTCTGGAAACACCATATATTTT
CAWSVPPYSLDRRSSGNTIYF
>TRBV5-1|NA|TRBJ1-6|NA
TGCGCCAGCAGCTACTCGGTGGATAATTCACCCCTCCACTTT
CASSYSVDNSPLHF
>TRBV6-1|NA|TRBJ1-4|NA
TGTGCCAGCAGTGTTACAGCCTTTGCAACTAATGAAAAACTGTTTTTT
CASSVTAFATNEKLFF
>TRBV5-8|NA|TRBJ1-5|few
TGTGCCAGCAGCCGGGGGGTTGGACACCGGTGGATCAATCAGCCCCAGCATTTT
CASSRGVGHRWINQPQHF
>TRBV18|NA|TRBJ1-4|NA
TGTGCCAGCTCTATAAGCGGGGAAAGAGCTAATGAAAAACTGTTTTTT
CASSISGERANEKLFF
>TRBV30|NA|TRBJ1-1|NA
TGTGCCTGGAGACCCCCGAGAGGGGCCGTCACTGAAGCTTTCTTT
CAWRPPRGAVTEAFF
>TRBV9|NA|TRBJ1-1|NA
TGTGCCAGCAGTAGGGACCCAGACTCTGGAGCTTTCTTT
CASSRDPDSGAFF
>TRBV10-2|NA|TRBJ1-1|NA
TGCGCCAGCAGTGAGTGGTCGGGGCAGGAAGCTTTCTTT
CASSEWSGQEAFF
>TRBV6-1|NA|TRBJ1-1|NA
TGTGCCAGCAGTGAAGGAGTAACCATGAACACTGAAGCTTTCTTT
CASSEGVTMNTEAFF
>TRBV7-8|NA|TRBJ1-2|NA
TGTGCCAGCAGCCCCGCTCCCGCCACCGGCTACACCTTC
CASSPAPATGYTF
>TRBV9|TRBD1|TRBJ2-7|once
TGTGCCAGCAGCCTCCGGGACAGGGGCTACGAGCAGTACTTC
CASSLRDRGYEQYF
>TRBV2|NA|TRBJ2-6|NA
TGTGCCTCGGGATCTGGGGCCAACGTCCTGACTTTC
CASGSGANVLTF
>TRBV9|NA|TRBJ1-4|NA
TGTGCCAGCAGCCTTGGGACGGCCAATGAAAAACTGTTTTTT
CASSLGTANEKLFF
>TRBV2|TRBD2|TRBJ2-3|NA
TGTGCCAGCAGTGAAGTCCGGGGGGGCACAGATACGCAGTATTTT
CASSEVRGGTDTQYF
>TRBV5-8|NA|TRBJ2-7|NA
TGTGCCAGCAGCTTGGTTATTTTACCCTACGAGCAGTACTTC
CASSLVILPYEQYF
>TRBV11-3|NA|TRBJ2-7|NA
TGTGCCAGCAGCTTAGATAACTTCTACGAGCAGTACTTC
CASSLDNFYEQYF
>TRBV5-4|NA|TRBJ2-7|NA
TGTGCCAGCACCAGGTTCGGCTCCTACGAGCAGTACTTC
CASTRFGSYEQYF
>TRBV5-1|NA|TRBJ1-1|NA
TGCGCCAGCAGCTTGGCGGGTAACACTGAAGCTTTCTTT
CASSLAGNTEAFF
>TRBV25-1|TRBD1|TRBJ1-4|once
TGTGCCAGCAGTATAGGGGGCGCCCCTAATGAAAAACTGTTTTTT
CASSIGGAPNEKLFF
>TRBV19|TRBD1|TRBJ1-4|NA
TGTGCCAGTAGTGAACGACAGGGAAATGAAAAACTGTTTTTT
CASSERQGNEKLFF
>TRBV30|NA|TRBJ2-1|NA
TGTGCCTGGAGTGGGGACGGCAACAATGAGCAGTTCTTC
CAWSGDGNNEQFF
>TRBV15|NA|TRBJ1-2|NA
TGTGCCACCAGCAGAGATCCGGACGGGGCTTGGGGCTACACCTTC
CATSRDPDGAWGYTF
>TRBV6-1|NA|TRBJ1-4|NA
TGTGCCAGCAGTGAAGCAACCTTCCATCAACTGTTTTTT
CASSEATFHQLFF
>TRBV6-6|NA|TRBJ2-7|NA
TGTGCCAGCAGTTACTCGGCAAGGACCTACGAGCAGTACTTC
CASSYSARTYEQYF
>TRBV9|TRBD1|TRBJ2-5|NA
TGTGCCAGCAGCGTAGACGGGGACAGCCGAAGAGAGACCCAGTACTTC
CASSVDGDSRRETQYF
>TRBV2|NA|TRBJ2-7|NA
TGTGCCAGCTTCGGCACGGGGAGCTCCTACGAGCAGTACTTC
CASFGTGSSYEQYF
>TRBV19|NA|TRBJ1-5|NA
TGTGCCAGTAGGCAGGGCAGCAACAATCAGCCCCAGCATTTT
CASRQGSNNQPQHF
>TRBV5-5|NA|TRBJ2-2|NA
TGTGCCAGCAGCCTGGACCCAGGAGGGAACACCGGGGAGCTGTTTTTT
CASSLDPGGNTGELFF
>TRBV6-1|NA|TRBJ1-5|NA
TGTGCCAGCACTGAAATCTCCGTCAGGGGTACTAATCAGCCCCAGCATTTT
CASTEISVRGTNQPQHF
>TRBV5-6|NA|TRBJ1-1|NA
TGTGCCAGCAGCCACGTCTACACAGTGAACACTGAAGCTTTCTTT
CASSHVYTVNTEAFF
>TRBV28|TRBD1|TRBJ1-1|NA
TGTGCCAGCAGTATGCCGGGACAGGGGAACACTGAAGCTTTCTTT
CASSMPGQGNTEAFF
>TRBV6-1|NA|TRBJ2-7|NA
TGTGCCAGCAGGGTCGGGGACGAGCAGTACTTC
CASRVGDEQYF
>TRBV28|NA|TRBJ1-1|NA
TGTGCCAGCTTCGAAGCGGGGAGTAACACTGAAGCTTTCTTT
CASFEAGSNTEAFF
>TRBV5-1|NA|TRBJ1-5|few
TGCGCCAGCAGCCCCCAGGCGGGTCAGCCCCAGCATTTT
CASSPQAGQPQHF
>TRBV27|TRBD1|TRBJ2-7|NA
TGTGCCAGCAGTTCGACAGGGGTGGGCTACGAGCAGTACTTC
CASSSTGVGYEQYF
>TRBV27|NA|TRBJ1-1|NA
TGTGCCAGCAGGGCCGTCATACCTATGAACACTGAAGCTTTCTTT
CASRAVIPMNTEAFF
>TRBV10-2|NA|TRBJ2-3|NA
TGCGCCAGCAGTGAGTCAAGGGGGGGCGAATATACGCAGTATTTT
CASSESRGGEYTQYF
>TRBV5-1|TRBD2|TRBJ2-7|NA
TGCGCCAGCAGCTTGTCCGGGACTAGCGGCACCTACGAGCAGTACTTC
CASSLSGTSGTYEQYF
>TRBV30|NA|TRBJ1-5|NA
TGTGCCTGGAGTGTGGGTAGTGAGGGAAATCAGCCCCAGCATTTT
CAWSVGSEGNQPQHF
>TRBV5-1|NA|TRBJ1-3|few
TGCGCCAGCAGCTTACGGCCGGGGGCCTCCTCTGGAAACACCATATATTTT
CASSLRPGASSGNTIYF
>TRBV19|NA|TRBJ2-5|NA
TGTGCCAGTAGTGACCTTGGAGAGACCCAGTACTTC
CASSDLGETQYF
>TRBV30|NA|TRBJ1-1|NA
TGTGCCTGGACACCACTGAACACTGAAGCTTTCTTT
CAWTPLNTEAFF